The rows below give T cell receptor beta chains drawn from one sample of a study of blood T cell repertoires in COVID-19. Only in-frame clones appear in the TCRdb table, and some are missing; sequencing was by immunoSEQ multiplex PCR. The sample has 300,000 to 350,000 clones, over 70% seen once. The specimen was peripheral blood. All receptors come from a man in his thirties or forties with active or convalescent COVID-19. Both conserved end residues are part of each CDR3. D genes are given only for firm matches. Clone size is given for some rows only: seen once, a few or many times, or a class if the clone is expanded.

>-|TRBV19|-|TRBJ2-6
TGTGCCAGTAGTATCCAAGGGGCCAACGTCCTGACTTTC
CASSIQGANVLTF
>once|TRBV11-2|TRBD1|TRBJ2-4
TGTGCCAGCAGCTACGACAGGGAAGGAGGTTTCATTCAGTACTTC
CASSYDREGGFIQYF
>-|TRBV5-1|TRBD1|TRBJ2-5
TGCGCCAGCAGCTTGCTTTTAGGGGGCTACCAAGAGACCCAGTACTTC
CASSLLLGGYQETQYF
>-|TRBV9|-|TRBJ2-2
TGTGCCAGCAGCAAAACGGCGAACACCGGGGAGCTGTTTTTT
CASSKTANTGELFF
>few|TRBV7-9|-|TRBJ1-1
TGTGCCAGCAGCTCCAGACACTTCATGGACACTGAAGCTTTCTTT
CASSSRHFMDTEAFF
>once|TRBV24-1|-|TRBJ2-3
TGTGCCACCAGTGATTTCAACTCCGCAGATACGCAGTATTTT
CATSDFNSADTQYF
>few|TRBV4-1|-|TRBJ1-6
TGCGCCAGCAGTGAGGAAGTCCTTAATTCACCCCTCCACTTT
CASSEEVLNSPLHF
>-|TRBV7-6|-|TRBJ2-6
TGTGCCAGCAGCCACGACAGCTCTGGGGCCAACGTCCTGACTTTC
CASSHDSSGANVLTF
>-|TRBV7-2|-|TRBJ2-3
TGTGCCAGCAGCTCGGACTACACAGATACGCAGTATTTT
CASSSDYTDTQYF
>-|TRBV7-2|-|TRBJ1-6
TGTGCCAGCAGCTTACCCGGTTTTCTCTCACCCCTCCACTTT
CASSLPGFLSPLHF
>once|TRBV5-4|TRBD1|TRBJ2-7
TGTGCCAGCAGCCCGACAGGGAACGAGCAGTACTTC
CASSPTGNEQYF
>-|TRBV5-1|-|TRBJ2-7
TGCGCCAGCAGCCAAGCAGGTTCTTCCGCGCAGTACTTC
CASSQAGSSAQYF
>-|TRBV4-2|-|TRBJ1-3
TGTGCCAGCAGCCAAGAAAGCGGAAACACCATATATTTT
CASSQESGNTIYF
>-|TRBV4-3|TRBD2|TRBJ2-1
TGCGCCAGCAGCCAAGACACTAGCGGGATCAACGAGCAGTTCTTC
CASSQDTSGINEQFF
>-|TRBV5-1|TRBD2|TRBJ2-5
TGCGCCAGCAGCTTGGTGGTAGCGGGGGGGCTTGAGACCCAGTACTTC
CASSLVVAGGLETQYF
>-|TRBV3-1/TRBV3-2|TRBD1|TRBJ2-7
TGTGCCAGCAGCCAAGGGTCCACAGGGGGTCGCGGCGAGCAGTACTTC
CASSQGSTGGRGEQYF
>-|TRBV18|-|TRBJ2-7
TGTGCCAGCTCACCACGAAATAGCGGTAGCTACGAGCAGTACTTC
CASSPRNSGSYEQYF
>once|TRBV30|-|TRBJ1-5
TGTGCCTGGAGCCTTAAAGGACAGTTCGGGCAGCCCCAGCATTTT
CAWSLKGQFGQPQHF
>-|TRBV20-1|TRBD2|TRBJ2-7
TGCAGTGCTAGTGGGGGACTTACTAGCGGGGTATTCTACGAGCAGTACTTC
CSASGGLTSGVFYEQYF
>once|TRBV27|-|TRBJ2-2
TGTGCCAGCAGTCTACTACCGTACGGTAGCGGCGCCACCGGGGAGCTGTTTTTT
CASSLLPYGSGATGELFF
>-|TRBV30|TRBD1|TRBJ2-2
TGTGCCTGGAGTGTAGGACAGGGGAACACCGGGGAGCTGTTTTTT
CAWSVGQGNTGELFF
>-|TRBV7-8|TRBD2|TRBJ2-1
TGTGCCAGCAGCAAACCGCCCGGACTAGCGGGAGATAGTGAGCAGTTCTTC
CASSKPPGLAGDSEQFF
>-|TRBV5-1|-|TRBJ1-2
TGCGCCAGCAGCTTGATCGAGCAGGGGCATGGCTACACCTTC
CASSLIEQGHGYTF
>-|TRBV12-5|TRBD1|TRBJ2-3
TGTGCTAGTGGTTTCCCTGGACAGGGATCAGATACGCAGTATTTT
CASGFPGQGSDTQYF
>-|TRBV2|TRBD1|TRBJ2-7
TGTGCCAGCAGGGAACCCGGGACGCTGGCGGACAGGGAATCGCGTGAGCAGTACTTC
CASREPGTLADRESREQYF
>-|TRBV5-1|-|TRBJ1-4
TGCGCCAGCAGTACAGGGCACCCTAATGAAAAACTGTTTTTT
CASSTGHPNEKLFF
>-|TRBV19|-|TRBJ1-1
TGTGCCAGTCGGGACCCGGGGGGTAAGGACACTGAAGCTTTCTTT
CASRDPGGKDTEAFF
>once|TRBV27|TRBD2|TRBJ2-7
TGTGCCAGCAAGCCTAGCGGGAACTTTGACGACGAGCAGTACTTC
CASKPSGNFDDEQYF
>-|TRBV7-3|TRBD2|TRBJ2-2
TGTGCCAGCAGCTGGACTAGCGGGGCTAACACCGGGGAGCTGTTTTTT
CASSWTSGANTGELFF
>-|TRBV10-3|-|TRBJ2-1
TGTGCCATCAGTGGTACAGTGGACTCCCCTATGAAGGAGCAGTTCTTC
CAISGTVDSPMKEQFF
>-|TRBV4-2|TRBD1|TRBJ1-1
TGTGCCAGCAGCCAAGGGGGACAGGTGAACACTGAAGCTTTCTTT
CASSQGGQVNTEAFF
>once|TRBV3-1/TRBV3-2|TRBD1|TRBJ2-6
TGTGCCAGCAGCCCCACCGTCGGGACAGGGCCCGCTGGGGCCAACGTCCTGACTTTC
CASSPTVGTGPAGANVLTF
>-|TRBV25-1|TRBD1|TRBJ1-6
TGTGCCAGCAGTGATGCAGGGGGCACGTCACCCCTCCACTTT
CASSDAGGTSPLHF
>-|TRBV9|TRBD2|TRBJ2-1
TGTGCCAGCAGCCCCCTAGCGGGGCTGGGGAATGAGCAGTTCTTC
CASSPLAGLGNEQFF
>-|TRBV5-5|-|TRBJ2-1
TGTGCCAGCAGCCGGAGAGGGGGGGTAAGCTCCTACAATGAGCAGTTCTTC
CASSRRGGVSSYNEQFF
>-|TRBV18|-|TRBJ2-3
TGTGCCAGCTCACCAGGCAGGGAAGGAGATACGCAGTATTTT
CASSPGREGDTQYF
>few|TRBV27|-|TRBJ2-3
TGTGCCAGCACGGGCGGGGGCAGTCGGGATACGCAGTATTTT
CASTGGGSRDTQYF
>-|TRBV18|TRBD1|TRBJ2-7
TGTGCCAGCTCACCAACATCGGGACAGAGCTCCTACGAGCAGTACTTC
CASSPTSGQSSYEQYF
>-|TRBV30|-|TRBJ2-3
TGTGCCTGGAGCGGGGCAGATACGCAGTATTTT
CAWSGADTQYF
>-|TRBV28|TRBD1|TRBJ1-6
TGTGCCAGCAGTTTAGGGACAGGGTCCTCACCCCTCCACTTT
CASSLGTGSSPLHF
>-|TRBV11-2|TRBD2|TRBJ2-1
TGTGCCAGCAGCTTCTGGGCGGGAGGGCCTGGTAATGAGCAGTTCTTC
CASSFWAGGPGNEQFF
>-|TRBV4-3|TRBD1|TRBJ2-2
TGCGCCAGCAGCCCGGACAGGGCGAACACCGGGGAGCTGTTTTTT
CASSPDRANTGELFF
>-|TRBV28|-|TRBJ1-5
TGTGCCAGCAGTTTATCTTTACTATTGGGACGGCGGGAAAGGCCCCAGCATTTT
CASSLSLLLGRRERPQHF
>-|TRBV4-1|-|TRBJ1-2
TGCGCCAGCAGCCAAGGCAGGGGAGGGGGCTATGGCTACACCTTC
CASSQGRGGGYGYTF
>-|TRBV5-4|TRBD2|TRBJ2-3
TGTGCCAGCAGCTTGAGAGGAGCCGGGGGGGATACGCAGTATTTT
CASSLRGAGGDTQYF
>few|TRBV11-3|TRBD2|TRBJ2-1
TGTGCCAGCAGCTCTCTAGCGGCTCGCGGGGGAGAGCAGTTCTTC
CASSSLAARGGEQFF
>-|TRBV27|TRBD1|TRBJ1-2
TGTGCCAGCAGTCCACAGGGGCGGGACTATGGCTACACCTTC
CASSPQGRDYGYTF